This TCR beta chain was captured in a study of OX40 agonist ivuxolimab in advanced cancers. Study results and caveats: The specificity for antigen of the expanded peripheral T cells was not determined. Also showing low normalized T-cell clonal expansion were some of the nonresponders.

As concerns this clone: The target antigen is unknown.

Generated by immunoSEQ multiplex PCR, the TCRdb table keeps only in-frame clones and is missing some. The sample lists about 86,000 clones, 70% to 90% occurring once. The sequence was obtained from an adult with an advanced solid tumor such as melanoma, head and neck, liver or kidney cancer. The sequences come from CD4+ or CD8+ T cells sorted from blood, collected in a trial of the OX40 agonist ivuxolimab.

The CDR3 sequence: CASSPGLAGDLTGELFF. The CDR3 DNA follows: TGTGCCAGCAGCCCGGGACTAGCGGGGGACCTCACCGGGGAGCTGTTTTTT. The rearrangement uses TRBV4-2 and TRBJ2-2; 14 nucleotides agree with TRBD2. CDR3 size: 17 residues. Germline CDR1 and CDR2: LGHNA and YNFKEQ. V trimming: 4 bases; J trimming: 4 bases; junction bases outside the gene matches: 5.